Listed below are T cell receptor beta chains from one sample, sequenced in a study of OX40 agonist ivuxolimab in advanced cancers. Assay: immunoSEQ multiplex PCR; the TCRdb copy retains only in-frame clones and omits some. The repertoire has 50,000 to 70,000 clones, roughly 92% of them found once; the top ten carry 18%. This specimen consisted of CD4+ or CD8+ T cells sorted from blood, obtained in a trial of the OX40 agonist ivuxolimab. These receptors all stem from an adult with an advanced solid tumor such as melanoma, head and neck, liver or kidney cancer. Both conserved end residues are part of each CDR3. The D gene is left open where the match is weak. Some rows mark clone size as missing; the rest say once, few, many or name a class of expanded clone.

CDR3 protein,CDR3 DNA,clone size,D gene,CDR3 length,V gene,J gene
CASSSPSGHPTFQETQYF,TGTGCCAGCAGCTCCCCCAGCGGGCATCCTACTTTCCAAGAGACCCAGTACTTC,.,.,18,TRBV11-2,TRBJ2-5
CASSSPLAGDGTGELFF,TGTGCCAGCAGCTCCCCACTAGCGGGAGATGGGACCGGGGAGCTGTTTTTT,.,TRBD2,17,TRBV5-4,TRBJ2-2
CASSEWGRVQETQYF,TGTGCCAGCAGTGAATGGGGCAGGGTCCAAGAGACCCAGTACTTC,.,.,15,TRBV6-1,TRBJ2-5
CASSIVVPDSRGNQPQHF,TGTGCCAGTAGTATAGTTGTCCCGGACAGTAGAGGCAATCAGCCCCAGCATTTT,.,.,18,TRBV19,TRBJ1-5
CASSPEGAEQYF,TGTGCCAGCAGTCCAGAGGGGGCCGAGCAGTACTTC,.,TRBD1,12,TRBV6-1,TRBJ2-7
CASSQDWELGYGYTF,TGCGCCAGCAGCCAAGATTGGGAACTCGGGTATGGCTACACCTTC,.,.,15,TRBV4-3,TRBJ1-2
CASSLGGGQHYEQYF,TGCGCCAGCAGCTTAGGAGGGGGACAGCACTACGAGCAGTACTTC,.,.,15,TRBV5-1,TRBJ2-7
CASSVKPGQKYYEQYF,TGTGCCAGCAGCGTAAAGCCTGGACAGAAGTACTACGAGCAGTACTTC,.,.,16,TRBV9,TRBJ2-7
CASSPSAGERGCSYEQYF,TGTGCCAGCAGCCCCTCAGCGGGAGAGAGAGGGTGCTCCTACGAGCAGTACTTC,.,TRBD2,18,TRBV7-2,TRBJ2-7
CASSVERHPLNEQFF,TGTGCCAGCAGTGTTGAGAGGCACCCACTTAATGAGCAGTTCTTC,.,.,15,TRBV27,TRBJ2-1
CASSLTGAEAFF,TGTGCCAGCAGCCTCACTGGGGCTGAAGCTTTCTTT,.,.,12,TRBV7-9,TRBJ1-1
CASSYRENEQFF,TGTGCCAGCAGCTACAGGGAAAATGAGCAGTTCTTC,.,.,12,TRBV7-9,TRBJ2-1
CASSLTPLAGALNEQFF,TGTGCCAGCAGCTTAACCCCACTAGCGGGAGCCCTCAATGAGCAGTTCTTC,.,TRBD2,17,TRBV7-3,TRBJ2-1
CSGYYEQYF,TGCAGCGGTTACTACGAGCAGTACTTC,.,.,9,TRBV29-1,TRBJ2-7
CASSQDLGDTYNSPLHF,TGCGCCAGCAGCCAAGATCTCGGAGACACCTATAATTCACCCCTCCACTTT,.,.,17,TRBV4-3,TRBJ1-6
CASSPPRTGGSSSPLHF,TGTGCCAGCAGCCCACCCAGGACAGGGGGTTCGAGTTCACCCCTCCACTTT,.,TRBD1,17,TRBV27,TRBJ1-6
CATVRDRGFGELFF,TGTGCCACCGTCCGGGACAGGGGGTTCGGGGAGCTGTTTTTT,.,TRBD1,14,TRBV15,TRBJ2-2
CASSLLNSAGEETQYF,TGTGCCAGCAGTTTACTGAACTCGGCTGGAGAAGAGACCCAGTACTTC,.,.,16,TRBV27,TRBJ2-5
CASSPWTGANYGYTF,TGTGCCAGCAGCCCGTGGACAGGGGCTAACTATGGCTACACCTTC,.,TRBD1,15,TRBV9,TRBJ1-2
CASSEWTTVSGNTIYF,TGTGCCAGCAGTGAATGGACAACCGTCTCTGGAAACACCATATATTTT,.,.,16,TRBV6-1,TRBJ1-3
CASSDSGQRGGYNSPLHF,TGCGCCAGCAGCGATTCAGGACAACGAGGTGGCTATAATTCACCCCTCCACTTT,.,.,18,TRBV5-1,TRBJ1-6
CASSDLGGVPEAFF,TGTGCCAGCAGTGATTTAGGGGGCGTTCCTGAAGCTTTCTTT,once,TRBD1,14,TRBV25-1,TRBJ1-1
CASSESGQGVVYGYTF,TGTGCCAGCAGTGAATCCGGGCAGGGCGTAGTTTATGGCTACACCTTC,.,.,16,TRBV2,TRBJ1-2
CASSLLGGDIRVNEQFF,TGTGCCAGCTCACTCCTAGGAGGAGACATTCGGGTCAATGAGCAGTTCTTC,.,.,17,TRBV18,TRBJ2-1
CASSVASSGVQETQYF,TGTGCCAGCAGCGTAGCGTCTAGCGGGGTCCAAGAGACCCAGTACTTC,.,TRBD2,16,TRBV9,TRBJ2-5
CASSAGMEPDEAFF,TGTGCCAGTAGTGCAGGGATGGAGCCGGATGAAGCTTTCTTT,.,.,14,TRBV19,TRBJ1-1
CASTDRAGELFF,TGTGCCAGCACGGACCGGGCCGGGGAGCTGTTTTTT,.,.,12,TRBV7-3,TRBJ2-2
CASGLYNEQFF,TGTGCCAGCGGTCTCTACAATGAGCAGTTCTTC,.,.,11,TRBV27,TRBJ2-1
CASSGRTSGRGINEQFF,TGTGCCAGCAGCGGTCGAACTAGCGGGAGGGGAATAAATGAGCAGTTCTTC,once,TRBD2,17,TRBV7-2,TRBJ2-1
CASSLAYIAGGPGNEQFF,TGTGCCAGCAGCTTAGCCTACATAGCGGGAGGGCCGGGTAATGAGCAGTTCTTC,.,TRBD2,18,TRBV7-6,TRBJ2-1
CASSFYRGREQYF,TGTGCCAGCAGTTTCTACCGGGGTCGGGAGCAGTACTTC,.,.,13,TRBV28,TRBJ2-7
CASKLSDGGYEQYF,TGTGCCAGCAAGTTATCGGATGGGGGCTACGAGCAGTACTTC,.,.,14,TRBV27,TRBJ2-7